These 6 T cell receptor beta chains originate from one sample sequenced in a study of T cell clonality in common variable immunodeficiency. TCRdb's table, derived via immunoSEQ multiplex PCR, lists solely in-frame clones and lacks some. The sample presents some 53,000 clones, none singletons. The specimen was peripheral blood mononuclear cells. Source of these receptors: a person aged 18 to 70 in good health.

This clone was recorded at least ten times. The read finishes 3 residues shy of the CDR3 end, and the germline J gene is used to complete it. The chain has TRBV7-9 and TRBJ1-1; D is unresolved. Trimming cost V 8 bases and J 0 bases, with 13 bases left between them. This CDR3 region has 14 residues. The germline V gene encodes CDR1 SEHNR and CDR2 FQNEAQ (reference sequence). CDR3 in amino acids: CASRPGQVNTEAFF. Incomplete CDR3 DNA: TGTGCCAGCCGTCCAGGCCAAGTGAACACTGAA.

As to this clone: The read falls 3 residues short of the CDR3 end, and the missing part is taken from the germline J gene. V is TRBV7-6 and J is TRBJ2-3, with 13 bases lining up with TRBD2. Germline CDR1 SGHVS, CDR2 FNYEAQ. There are 16 residues in the CDR3. The CDR3 bases that were read are TGTGCCAGCAGTTACGGACTAGCGGGGGAACAAGAGACG. It encodes CASSYGLAGEQET. The full CDR3 protein reads CASSYGLAGEQETQYF.

This clone was seen repeatedly, ten times or more. The read terminates 3 residues ahead of where the CDR3 ends, so the germline J gene completes it. This chain uses TRBV20-1 with TRBJ2-7, with 7 bases identical to TRBD2. CDR1 DFQATT and CDR2 SNEGSKA come from the germline V gene (reference sequence). CDR3 length equals 14 residues. V dropped 2 bases and J dropped 5; count of bases not matched to a gene: 9. The sequenced part of the CDR3 DNA is TGCAGTGCTAGAAGGAGCGGGATTAACAACGAG. Translating it yields CSARRSGINNE. The full CDR3 protein reads CSARRSGINNEQYF.

This clone was recorded at least ten times. The sequenced CDR3 bases are TGCGCCAGCAGCGAGCGGGTAACCGGGGAG. This encodes CASSERVTGE. The whole CDR3 is CASSERVTGELFF. The rearrangement uses TRBV5-1 and TRBJ2-2; D may be TRBD2 (6 bases). The read gets to within 3 residues of the CDR3 end, and the germline J gene fills in the rest. The CDR3 has 13 amino acids. CDR1 and CDR2 from the germline V gene are SGHRS and YFSETQ. V was cut by 4 bases and J by 5 bases, with 9 bases left in between. The full variable domain, in which reference TRBV5-1 and TRBJ2-2 provide the parts outside the CDR3, is KAGVTQTPRYLIKTRGQQVTLSCSPISGHRSVSWYQQTPGQGLQFLFEYFSETQRNKGNFPGRFSGRQFSNSRSEMNVSTLELGDSALYLCASSERVTGELFFGEGSRLTVL.

The CDR3 is CASSVQGAEGTEAFF. CDR3 bases read: TGTGCCAGCAGTGTACAGGGGGCTGAGGGCACTGAA. J is TRBJ1-1 and V is TRBV6-1; 9 nucleotides match TRBD1. The read falls 3 residues short of the CDR3 end, and the missing part is taken from the germline J gene. The CDR3 is made up of 15 amino acids. Trimming cost V 4 bases and J 4 bases; bases outside gene matches: 7. The germline CDR1 and CDR2 sequences are MNHNS and SASEGT.

This clone occurred many times. The read is 3 residues too short to cover the CDR3 end, so that end is filled in from the germline J gene. The chain is built from TRBV6-1 and TRBJ2-7; weak D call: TRBD2 (5 bases). Looked up from germline, CDR1 is MNHNS and CDR2 is SASEGT. V dropped 3 bases and J dropped 4 bases, with 10 bases sitting between them. The CDR3 sequence is 13 residues long. Partial CDR3 DNA: TGTGCCAGCAGTGACCAGCGGATATACGAG. Protein sequence: CASSDQRIYE. The full CDR3 reads CASSDQRIYEQYF.